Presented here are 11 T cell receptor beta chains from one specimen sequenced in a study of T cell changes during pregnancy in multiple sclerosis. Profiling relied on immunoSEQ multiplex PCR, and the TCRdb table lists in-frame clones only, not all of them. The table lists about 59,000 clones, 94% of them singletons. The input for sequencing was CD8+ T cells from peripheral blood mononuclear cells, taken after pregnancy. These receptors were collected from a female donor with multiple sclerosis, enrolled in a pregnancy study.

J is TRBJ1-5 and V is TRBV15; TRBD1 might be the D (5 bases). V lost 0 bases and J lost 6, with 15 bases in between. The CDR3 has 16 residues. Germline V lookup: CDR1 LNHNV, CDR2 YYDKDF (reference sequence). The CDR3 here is CATSRDQGTGSQPQHF. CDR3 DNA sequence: TGTGCCACCAGCAGAGATCAGGGCACAGGTTCTCAGCCCCAGCATTTT.

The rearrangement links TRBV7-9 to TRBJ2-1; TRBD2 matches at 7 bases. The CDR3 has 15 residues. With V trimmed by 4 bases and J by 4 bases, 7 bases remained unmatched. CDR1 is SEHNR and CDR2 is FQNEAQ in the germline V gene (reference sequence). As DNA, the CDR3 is TGTGCCAGCAGCTCCCCAGCGGGGATATACAATGAGCAGTTCTTC. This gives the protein CASSSPAGIYNEQFF. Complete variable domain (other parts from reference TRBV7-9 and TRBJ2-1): DTGVSQNPRHKITKRGQNVTFRCDPISEHNRLYWYRQTLGQGPEFLTYFQNEAQLEKSRLLSDRFSAERPKGSFSTLEIQRTEQGDSAMYLCASSSPAGIYNEQFFGPGTRLTVL.

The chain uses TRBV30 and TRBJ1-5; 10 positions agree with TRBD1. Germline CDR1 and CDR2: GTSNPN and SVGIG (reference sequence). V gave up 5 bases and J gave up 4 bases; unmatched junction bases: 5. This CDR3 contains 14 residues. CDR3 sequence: CAWAPGQGNQPQHF. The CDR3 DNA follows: TGTGCCTGGGCACCGGGACAGGGGAATCAGCCCCAGCATTTT.

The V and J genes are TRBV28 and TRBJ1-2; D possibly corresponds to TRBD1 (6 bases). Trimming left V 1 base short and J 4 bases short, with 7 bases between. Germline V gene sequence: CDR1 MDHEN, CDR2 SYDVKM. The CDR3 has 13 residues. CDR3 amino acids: CASSLYRAYGYTF. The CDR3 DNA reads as TGTGCCAGCAGTTTATACAGGGCCTATGGCTACACCTTC.

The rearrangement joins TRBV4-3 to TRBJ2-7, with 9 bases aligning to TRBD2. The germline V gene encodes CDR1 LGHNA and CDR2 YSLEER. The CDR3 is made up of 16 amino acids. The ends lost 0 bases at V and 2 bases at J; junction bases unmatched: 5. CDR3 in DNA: TGCGCCAGCAGCCAAGAGGAGACTAGCGGAACCTACGAGCAGTACTTC. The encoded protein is CASSQEETSGTYEQYF.

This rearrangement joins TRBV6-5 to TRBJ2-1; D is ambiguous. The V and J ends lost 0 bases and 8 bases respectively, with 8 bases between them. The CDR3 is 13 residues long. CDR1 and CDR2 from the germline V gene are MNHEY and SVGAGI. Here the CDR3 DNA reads TGTGCCAGCAGTTACTCGAGGCTTCATGAGCAGTTCTTC. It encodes CASSYSRLHEQFF.

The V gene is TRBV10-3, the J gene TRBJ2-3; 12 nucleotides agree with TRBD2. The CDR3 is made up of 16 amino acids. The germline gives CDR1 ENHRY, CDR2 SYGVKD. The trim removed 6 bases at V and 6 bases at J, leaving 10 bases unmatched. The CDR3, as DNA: TGTGCCATCAGCCCGACCGGGACTAGCGGGTCTGATACGCAGTATTTT. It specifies CAISPTGTSGSDTQYF.

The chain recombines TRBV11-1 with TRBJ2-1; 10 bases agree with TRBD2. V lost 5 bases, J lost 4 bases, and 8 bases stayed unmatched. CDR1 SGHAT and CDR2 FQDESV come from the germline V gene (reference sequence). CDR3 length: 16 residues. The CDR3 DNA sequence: TGTGCCAGCAGCCCCCGCCTAGCGGGAGTTTACAATGAGCAGTTCTTC. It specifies CASSPRLAGVYNEQFF.

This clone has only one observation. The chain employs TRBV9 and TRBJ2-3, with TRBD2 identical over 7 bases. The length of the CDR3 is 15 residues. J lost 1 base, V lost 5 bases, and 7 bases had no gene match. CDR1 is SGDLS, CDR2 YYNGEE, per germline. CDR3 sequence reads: CASSGAGSGTDTQYF. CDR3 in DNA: TGTGCCAGCAGTGGAGCGGGATCGGGCACAGATACGCAGTATTTT.

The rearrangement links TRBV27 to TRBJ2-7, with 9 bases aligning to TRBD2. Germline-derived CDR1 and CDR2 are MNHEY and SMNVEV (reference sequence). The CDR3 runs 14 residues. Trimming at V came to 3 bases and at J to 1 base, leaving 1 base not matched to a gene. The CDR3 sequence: CASSFSGSSYEQYF. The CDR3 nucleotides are TGTGCCAGCAGTTTTAGCGGGAGTTCCTACGAGCAGTACTTC.

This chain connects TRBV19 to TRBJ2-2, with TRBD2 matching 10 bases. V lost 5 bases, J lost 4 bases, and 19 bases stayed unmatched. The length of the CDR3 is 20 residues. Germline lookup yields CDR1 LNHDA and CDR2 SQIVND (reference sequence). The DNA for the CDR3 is TGTGCCAGTAGTCCTCTGACAGCTCGGCTAGCGGGAGTCGCCACCGGGGAGCTGTTTTTT. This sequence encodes CASSPLTARLAGVATGELFF.